This entry concerns a single T cell receptor beta chain. This entry comes from a study of blood T cell repertoires in COVID-19. Whole-study context: Material from acute and convalescent COVID-19 was sourced from the United States, Italy and Spain. In each case, the material was cDNA or gDNA derived from T cells, B-cell-depleted T cells, or PBMCs.

As originally analysed: Reference gene primer amplification yielded estimated nucleated cell counts. Clones were sequenced by immunoSEQ multiplex PCR, and TCRdb holds only the in-frame ones, with some missing. The V and J calls and clone size were taken over from that table, and D and trimming were inferred from the DNA. The sample carries tens of thousands of clones, around 82% recorded once. With 5 bases removed from V and 8 bases from J, the gap between germline ends came to 17 bases. The germline CDR1 and CDR2 sequences are SGHTA and FQGNSA. CDR3 length: 14 residues. The chain has TRBV7-2 and TRBJ2-3, with D possibly matching TRBD2 (6 bases). The receptor was derived from a man between 60 and 75 years old with acute or convalescent COVID-19. Material for sequencing was peripheral blood. CDR3: CASSEARGSVTQYF. In DNA, the CDR3 is TGTGCCAGCAGCGAAGCTCGGGGGTCCGTTACGCAGTATTTT. Filled out from reference TRBV7-2 and TRBJ2-3, the complete variable domain reads GAGVSQSPSNKVTEKGKDVELRCDPISGHTALYWYRQSLGQGLEFLIYFQGNSAPDKSGLPSDRFSAERTGGSVSTLTIQRTQQEDSAVYLCASSEARGSVTQYFGPGTRLTVL.